Following are 25 T cell receptor beta chains from one sample sequenced in a study of T-cell reconstitution after alpha-beta-depleted transplantation in children. The TCRbeta library incorporated unique molecular identifiers. A single record per CDR3 protein comes from TCRdb applying MiXCR to the PCR reads. The table records 250,000 to 300,000 distinct CDR3 sequences, approximately 10% of them present only once. Sample: peripheral blood, taken 180 days after TCRalphabeta/CD19-depleted stem cell transplant. The origin of the receptors is a male patient aged 2 to 10 who had a stem cell transplant for chronic granulomatous disease, so the T cells may come from the graft donor.

This clonotype was observed many times. The genes are TRBV12-3 or TRBV12-4 and TRBJ1-5; D unclear. The CDR3 consists of 13 residues. Trimming took off 2 bases at V and 3 bases at J, with 5 bases between the two ends. The CDR3: CASSLLTNQPQHF. Written as DNA, the CDR3 is TGTGCCAGCAGTTTATTGACCAATCAGCCCCAGCATTTT.

About this clonotype: Possible read error: a much larger clone is one base away. The genes are TRBV12-3 or TRBV12-4 and TRBJ1-1, with D unresolved. The CDR3 sequence is 13 residues long. This CDR3 reads CVSLLPRNTEAFF. Here the CDR3 DNA reads TGTGTCAGCCTCTTGCCGAGGAACACTGAAGCTTTCTTT.

J is TRBJ2-7 and V is TRBV14; 7 nucleotides line up with TRBD1. CDR1 is SGHDN, CDR2 FVKESK, per germline. With V trimmed by 0 bases and J by 2 bases, 7 bases remained unmatched. The CDR3 spans 16 residues. As DNA, the CDR3 is TGTGCCAGCAGCCAAGAAGAAGGGGGCTCTACCTACGAGCAGTACTTC. Translation gives CASSQEEGGSTYEQYF.

The table lists this clonotype with many counts. The V call is TRBV29-1, the J call TRBJ2-1; 10 bases map to TRBD2. The V segment lost 4 bases and the J segment 4 bases; nucleotides outside the gene matches: 10. Per the germline V gene, CDR1 is SQVTM and CDR2 is ANQGSEA. There are 16 residues in the CDR3. CDR3 residues: CSVVYFLAGVYNEQFF. CDR3 DNA: TGCAGCGTTGTATATTTTCTAGCGGGAGTGTACAATGAGCAGTTCTTC.

The chain links TRBV18 to TRBJ2-6, with D unresolved. The germline V gene has CDR1 KGHSH and CDR2 LQKENI. This CDR3 has 21 residues. Trimming took 0 bases from V and 1 from J, leaving 22 bases between them. The CDR3 spells CASSPPLGFQAVDSGANVLTF. The CDR3 nucleotides are TGTGCCAGCTCACCACCTCTAGGTTTCCAGGCCGTGGATTCTGGGGCCAACGTCCTGACTTTC. The whole variable domain, filled in from reference TRBV18 and TRBJ2-6, reads NAGVMQNPRHLVRRRGQEARLRCSPMKGHSHVYWYRQLPEEGLKFMVYLQKENIIDESGMPKERFSAEFPKEGPSILRIQQVVRGDSAAYFCASSPPLGFQAVDSGANVLTFGAGSRLTVL.

This clonotype appeared many times. J is TRBJ1-2 and V is TRBV20-1, with TRBD1 identical over 9 bases. The CDR3 consists of 14 residues. J lost 8 bases, V lost 2 bases, and 9 bases had no gene match. Germline CDR1 is DFQATT and CDR2 is SNEGSKA (reference sequence). CDR3 nucleotide sequence: TGCAGTGCTAGATCTAACAGGGGGCTCCGCGGCTACACCTTC. It codes for CSARSNRGLRGYTF.

Many counts were recorded for this clonotype. This rearrangement joins TRBV28 to TRBJ2-3; D perhaps matches TRBD2 (5 bases). CDR1 and CDR2 from the germline V gene are MDHEN and SYDVKM. Deletions cut 5 bases from V and 2 bases from J, with 14 bases between. The CDR3 consists of 15 residues. DNA of the CDR3: TGTGCCAGCAGTACAGCCGGGATGTTCACAGATACGCAGTATTTT. Translated, it gives CASSTAGMFTDTQYF.

This clonotype was recorded many times. The chain couples TRBV5-1 to TRBJ2-5; D possibly matches TRBD1 or TRBD2 (5 bases each). Between the trimmed V and J ends, which lost 7 bases and 3 bases, there was a span of 16 bases. The CDR3 has 14 residues. CDR1 and CDR2 (germline): SGHRS, YFSETQ. The CDR3 nucleotides read TGCGCCAGCGGCTCGGGGCTGAGAGAAGAGACCCAGTACTTC. It yields the protein CASGSGLREETQYF.

This clonotype occurred many times. The chain links TRBV5-1 to TRBJ2-1; unclear D gene. This CDR3 region has 16 residues. Trimming stripped 4 bases from V and 6 bases from J, with 20 bases between. Germline V CDR1 and CDR2: SGHRS, YFSETQ. The CDR3 nucleotides read TGCGCCAGCAGCCTCGGACCTATCGGCGTTCTCAATGAGCAGTTCTTC. It encodes CASSLGPIGVLNEQFF.

This clonotype has a count of ten or more. This sequence joins TRBV4-3 and TRBJ2-7; 9 bases are a match to TRBD1. The CDR3 totals 16 residues. Germline CDR1 and CDR2: LGHNA and YSLEER. The V gene end was trimmed by 3 bases and the J gene end by 3 bases; junction bases not matched to a gene: 9. Here the CDR3 reads CASSQRGGTGFYEQYF. The CDR3 DNA is TGCGCCAGCAGCCAGAGAGGGGGGACAGGGTTCTACGAGCAGTACTTC.

Notes on this clonotype: Since a much larger clone is just one base distant, this may be a read error. The chain uses TRBV7-9 and TRBJ1-1; 7 positions agree with TRBD1. Germline V gives CDR1 SEHNR, CDR2 FQNEAQ (reference sequence). The CDR3 spans 14 residues. Here the CDR3 reads CTSSAKGANTEAFF. Written as DNA, the CDR3 is TGTACCAGCAGCGCTAAGGGGGCGAACACTGAAGCTTTCTTT.

This clonotype was counted many times. The CDR3, as DNA: TGTGCCAGTCGCAGTGGTCCCCGACAGGGGCATGGCTACACCTTC. Its protein product is CASRSGPRQGHGYTF. This chain joins TRBV28 and TRBJ1-2, with 8 nucleotides matching TRBD1. CDR1 and CDR2 from the germline V gene are MDHEN and SYDVKM. The CDR3 runs to 15 residues. The V gene end was trimmed by 9 bases and the J gene end by 6 bases; junction bases not matched to a gene: 15.

Ten or more counts support this clonotype. CDR3 region: CASSSGLGGRGTDTQYF. The CDR3 DNA reads as TGTGCCAGCAGTTCTGGACTGGGGGGCCGGGGTACAGATACGCAGTATTTT. The chain links TRBV6-5 to TRBJ2-3; either TRBD1 or TRBD2 may fit D (6 bases each). The CDR3 consists of 17 residues. The germline CDR1 and CDR2 sequences are MNHEY and SVGAGI. Trimming removed 4 bases from V and 3 bases from J, with 20 bases in between.

This clonotype was found many times. V is TRBV12-3 or TRBV12-4 and J is TRBJ2-7, with TRBD2 matching 10 bases. After removal of 5 bases from V and 2 bases from J, the junction contained 6 bases not matched to a gene. The CDR3 is 15 amino acids. Written as DNA, the CDR3 is TGTGCCAGCAGTCCCAGGACTAGCGGAGCCTACGAGCAGTACTTC. This translates into CASSPRTSGAYEQYF.

Ten or more counts support this clonotype. The chain links TRBV18 to TRBJ2-1, with 9 bases identical to TRBD2. The junction had 6 bases not matched to a gene; V was cut back by 1 base and J by 8 bases. The V gene's germline CDR1 is KGHSH and CDR2 LQKENI. The CDR3 runs to 15 residues. Written as DNA, the CDR3 is TGTGCCAGCTCACCACTGGGCGGGAGGGTTGATGAGCAGTTCTTC. Its translation: CASSPLGGRVDEQFF.

This clonotype occurred many times. This chain joins TRBV7-2 and TRBJ2-1; TRBD2 is a possible D gene (6 bases). In germline, CDR1 is SGHTA, CDR2 FQGNSA. The CDR3 has 15 amino acids. Trimming left V 3 bases short and J 2 bases short, with 11 bases between. CDR3: CASSFRRDAYNEQFF. Written as DNA, the CDR3 is TGTGCCAGCAGCTTCCGGCGGGACGCCTACAATGAGCAGTTCTTC. The complete variable domain, with remaining parts taken from reference TRBV7-2 and TRBJ2-1, reads GAGVSQSPSNKVTEKGKDVELRCDPISGHTALYWYRQSLGQGLEFLIYFQGNSAPDKSGLPSDRFSAERTGGSVSTLTIQRTQQEDSAVYLCASSFRRDAYNEQFFGPGTRLTVL.

This clonotype was seen repeatedly, ten times or more. For the CDR3, the DNA is TGTGCCAGCAGGGGGGCCCCGGAGGGACGCCATACGCAGTATTTT. Its protein product is CASRGAPEGRHTQYF. The chain uses TRBV7-2 and TRBJ2-3, with D perhaps matching TRBD1 or TRBD2 (6 bases each). Germline-derived CDR1 and CDR2 are SGHTA and FQGNSA. V was cut by 6 bases and J by 7 bases, with 20 bases left in between. The length of the CDR3 is 15 residues.

This clonotype showed up many times. The chain couples TRBV6-2 or TRBV6-3 to TRBJ1-3, with TRBD1 matching 7 bases. Per germline, CDR1 MNHEY and CDR2 SVGEGT. V lost 1 base to trimming and J lost 0 bases; unmatched junction nucleotides: 6. CDR3 length equals 17 residues. The CDR3 spells CASSYYSTGTSGNTIYF. Here the CDR3 DNA reads TGTGCCAGCAGTTACTACTCGACAGGGACCTCTGGAAACACCATATATTTT.

The table lists this clonotype with many counts. The chain uses TRBV5-4 and TRBJ2-4; D may match TRBD1 or TRBD2 (5 bases each). CDR1 is SGHNT and CDR2 is YYREEE in the germline V gene (reference sequence). The CDR3 is 16 amino acids. Trimming stripped 0 bases from V and 3 bases from J, with 13 bases between. The CDR3 nucleotides are TGTGCCAGCAGCTTGGGAATACCTGGGGGCAAAAACATTCAGTACTTC. This encodes CASSLGIPGGKNIQYF.

This clonotype was picked up many times. CDR3 DNA sequence: TGTGCCAGCAGCAGAAGACAGGGACTAGGCTACACCTTC. Protein sequence: CASSRRQGLGYTF. J is TRBJ1-2 and V is TRBV7-3; TRBD1 matches at 7 bases. With 5 bases clipped from V and 8 bases from J, the junction kept 8 bases outside the gene matches. The CDR3 has 13 amino acids. Germline V gives CDR1 SGHTA, CDR2 FQGTGA. The variable domain in full, with the rest retrieved from reference TRBV7-3 and TRBJ1-2, is GAGVSQTPSNKVTEKGKYVELRCDPISGHTALYWYRQSLGQGPEFLIYFQGTGAADDSGLPNDRFFAVRPEGSVSTLKIQRTERGDSAVYLCASSRRQGLGYTFGSGTRLTVV.

This clonotype was seen many times. This sequence joins TRBV27 and TRBJ2-5; D uncertain. The germline V and J ends were trimmed by 11 bases and 5 bases, with 9 bases remaining between them. CDR3 size: 10 residues. Germline assignment: CDR1 MNHEY and CDR2 SMNVEV (reference sequence). The CDR3 DNA is TGTGCCCTCAAGACGGAGACCCAGTACTTC. It translates to CALKTETQYF.

This clonotype was counted many times. The V call is TRBV10-3, the J call TRBJ2-3, with D maybe TRBD1 (6 bases). Germline CDR1 and CDR2: ENHRY and SYGVKD. There are 13 residues in the CDR3. Trimming cost V 6 bases and J 2 bases, with 9 bases left between them. In DNA, the CDR3 is TGTGCCATCAGACAGGGACCCACAGATACGCAGTATTTT. This codes for CAIRQGPTDTQYF.

This clonotype was observed at least ten times. The chain employs TRBV9 and TRBJ2-1; 12 positions agree with TRBD2. CDR1 and CDR2 from the germline V gene are SGDLS and YYNGEE. The J segment lost 4 bases and the V segment lost 4 bases, leaving 6 bases of the junction unmatched. The length of the CDR3 is 16 residues. CDR3 region: CASSPPLAGGYNEQFF. CDR3 nucleotide sequence: TGTGCCAGCAGCCCTCCCCTAGCGGGAGGGTACAATGAGCAGTTCTTC.

Ten or more counts support this clonotype. The rearrangement joins TRBV2 to TRBJ2-2, with 12 bases lining up with TRBD2. The trim removed 0 bases at V and 6 bases at J, leaving 5 bases unmatched. CDR1 and CDR2 from the germline V gene are SNHLY and FYNNEI. The CDR3 length is 17 residues. CDR3 region: CASSEARLAGEAGELFF. Written as DNA, the CDR3 is TGTGCCAGCAGTGAAGCGCGACTAGCGGGAGAGGCCGGGGAGCTGTTTTTT.

This clonotype has just a few counts. This chain uses TRBV24-1 with TRBJ2-3; a possible D gene is TRBD2 (6 bases). The CDR3 sequence is 16 residues long. Trimming stripped 5 bases from V and 6 bases from J, with 20 bases between. Germline V gene sequence: CDR1 KGHDR, CDR2 SFDVKD. The CDR3 reads CATSAPRLPGGDTQYF. The CDR3, as DNA: TGTGCCACCAGTGCCCCGAGGCTCCCAGGAGGGGATACGCAGTATTTT.